The clone carrying this T cell receptor beta chain was observed a handful of times. The entry originates in a study of blood T cell repertoires in COVID-19. In the study overall: Donors in Cohort 3 who had recovered were those with two negative PCRs, healthcare professional clearance, or resolution of their symptoms. Whether acute or convalescent, the COVID-19 samples came from the United States, Italy and Spain.

This CDR3 comprises 16 residues. Germline V CDR1 and CDR2: MDHEN, SYDVKM. V lost 3 bases and J lost 2, with 14 bases in between. Clones were read by immunoSEQ multiplex PCR, and TCRdb kept only the in-frame ones, dropping some. The data hold around 360,000 clones, with more than 70% observed a single time. The sequencing input was PBMCs or T cells enriched from blood (not recorded which). This rearrangement joins TRBV28 to TRBJ2-1; maybe TRBD1 (6 bases). This clonotype originated in a man in his forties or fifties in a cohort exposed to, infected with or recovered from COVID-19 (not recorded which). In nucleotides, the CDR3 is TGTGCCAGCAGTTTGATTCAGCAGGGGCCCTACAATGAGCAGTTCTTC. Translated: CASSLIQQGPYNEQFF.